This T cell receptor (beta chain) was identified during a study of blood T cell repertoires in COVID-19. Study-wide context: From T cells, B-cell-depleted T cells, or PBMCs came the material, which was cDNA or gDNA.

This clone has only a few counts. Germline-derived CDR1 and CDR2 are SGHTA and FQGNSA. The CDR3 sequence is 14 residues long. V was pared by 5 bases and J by 4 bases, with 14 bases between. This table comes from immunoSEQ multiplex PCR, and its TCRdb copy is limited to in-frame clones, with some not included. The table has about 110,000 clones, under 90% seen once. The sequenced sample consisted of peripheral blood. The V call is TRBV7-2, the J call TRBJ1-2; D perhaps matches TRBD1 (5 bases). This receptor was obtained from a woman between 50 and 59 years old with acute or convalescent COVID-19. The CDR3 spells CASSPGHATYGYTF. The CDR3 DNA is TGTGCCAGCAGCCCAGGACACGCTACCTATGGCTACACCTTC.